Following are 27 T cell receptor beta chains from one sample sequenced in a study of shared clonotypes between healthy human individuals. The protocol was immunoSEQ multiplex PCR, while the TCRdb copy is restricted to in-frame clones and leaves out a portion. The data contain about 2.4 million clones, approximately 90% of them singletons. The sample comprised naive CD4+ T cells sorted from blood. The subset was: CD45RA+ positively selected. The source of these receptors is a man aged 18 to 35 in good health.

The chain uses TRBV6-5 and TRBJ2-1; weak D call: TRBD2 (6 bases). Germline-derived CDR1 and CDR2 are MNHEY and SVGAGI. The germline V and J ends were trimmed by 2 bases and 10 bases, with 12 bases remaining between them. This CDR3 spans 13 amino acids. The CDR3 loop reads CASSYLNGGEQFF. CDR3 in DNA: TGTGCCAGCAGTTACCTGAATGGGGGGGAGCAGTTCTTC.

V gene TRBV5-1 combines with J gene TRBJ2-1; D might be TRBD1 or TRBD2, each matching 5 bases. Trimming left V 0 bases short and J 6 bases short, with 13 bases between. CDR3 length: 15 amino acids. CDR1 is SGHRS and CDR2 is YFSETQ in the germline V gene. CDR3 in DNA: TGCGCCAGCAGCTTGGATGCCGGGGCCGTCAATGAGCAGTTCTTC. It is translated as CASSLDAGAVNEQFF.

J is TRBJ2-5 and V is TRBV25-1; 9 bases map to TRBD2. The CDR3 spans 17 residues. J gave up 0 bases and V 5 bases, and 10 bases lay outside the gene matches. Germline values: CDR1 MGHDK, CDR2 SYGVNS. CDR3 loop: CASSSNRLAVYQETQYF. The CDR3 region has the DNA TGTGCCAGCAGTTCCAACAGACTAGCGGTGTACCAAGAGACCCAGTACTTC.

This chain connects TRBV4-3 to TRBJ2-7; possible D gene TRBD2, 5 bases. The ends were cut back, 4 bases at V and 0 bases at J, with 10 bases in the middle. There are 14 residues in the CDR3. Germline CDR1 and CDR2: LGHNA and YSLEER. The CDR3 is CASSLAGSSYEQYF. DNA of the CDR3: TGCGCCAGCAGCCTCGCGGGTTCCTCCTACGAGCAGTACTTC.

This chain links TRBV10-3 with TRBJ2-1, with a tentative D call TRBD2 (5 bases). V shed 4 bases and J shed 8 bases, with 12 bases lying between them. There are 13 residues in the CDR3. CDR1 and CDR2 (germline): ENHRY, SYGVKD. DNA for the CDR3: TGTGCCATCAGTGCGGGAACTTGGGATGAGCAGTTCTTC. This encodes CAISAGTWDEQFF.

This clone appeared a single time. The chain employs TRBV28 and TRBJ1-5; D gene ambiguous. Trimming took off 3 bases at V and 4 bases at J, with 10 bases between the two ends. The length of the CDR3 is 14 residues. From germline, CDR1 is MDHEN and CDR2 SYDVKM. The CDR3 coding sequence is TGTGCCAGCAGTTTGGGTCAGCTAAATCAGCCCCAGCATTTT. Its protein product is CASSLGQLNQPQHF. Full variable domain (remainder filled in from reference TRBV28 and TRBJ1-5): DVKVTQSSRYLVKRTGEKVFLECVQDMDHENMFWYRQDPGLGLRLIYFSYDVKMKEKGDIPEGYSVSREKKERFSLILESASTNQTSMYLCASSLGQLNQPQHFGDGTRLSIL.

The chain joins TRBV27 to TRBJ1-1; D possibly corresponds to TRBD1 (5 bases). V dropped 3 bases and J dropped 7 bases, with 15 bases sitting between them. This CDR3 is built from 14 residues. Germline V gene data show CDR1 as MNHEY and CDR2 as SMNVEV (reference sequence). The DNA for the CDR3 is TGTGCCAGCAGTTTCCTGCAGGGCAATAGTGAAGCTTTCTTT. Translated: CASSFLQGNSEAFF.

CDR3 coding DNA: TGTGCCAGCAGTTACTCGTCGGCCCTGAACACTGAAGCTTTCTTT. It codes for CASSYSSALNTEAFF. The V call is TRBV6-5, the J call TRBJ1-1; D unclear. The germline V and J ends were trimmed by 0 bases and 0 bases, with 8 bases remaining between them. The CDR3 is made up of 15 amino acids. The germline CDR1 and CDR2 sequences are MNHEY and SVGAGI.

Here the CDR3 DNA reads TGTGCCAGCAGCTTAGTCGAGGGGGGCTCCGAAGCTTTCTTT. It specifies CASSLVEGGSEAFF. The J gene is TRBJ1-1, the V gene TRBV7-6; TRBD1 might be the D (6 bases). Germline values: CDR1 SGHVS, CDR2 FNYEAQ. V was shortened by 1 base and J by 8 bases, with 14 bases between the two germline ends. This CDR3 region has 14 residues.

V usage is TRBV30 and J usage is TRBJ2-2; the D gene is possibly TRBD1 (6 bases). The ends were cut back, 5 bases at V and 4 bases at J, with 14 bases in the middle. In germline, CDR1 is GTSNPN, CDR2 SVGIG (reference sequence). This CDR3 spans 14 amino acids. The CDR3 nucleotides read TGTGCCTGGCGCGAGACAGGTTTCACCGGGGAGCTGTTTTTT. Its protein is CAWRETGFTGELFF.

This chain joins TRBV7-8 and TRBJ2-7; TRBD2 agrees at 9 bases. This CDR3 has 16 amino acids. Germline loops: CDR1 SGHVS, CDR2 FQNEAQ. The junction had 8 bases not matched to a gene; V was cut back by 3 bases and J by 2 bases. The CDR3 DNA reads TGTGCCAGCAGCTTGGCGTCCGGCGGGGGGGCCTACGAGCAGTACTTC. This gives the protein CASSLASGGGAYEQYF.

The V call is TRBV2, the J call TRBJ1-1; the match to TRBD1 covers 10 bases. With 10 bases clipped from V and 8 bases from J, the junction kept 7 bases outside the gene matches. In germline, CDR1 is SNHLY, CDR2 FYNNEI. This CDR3 contains 12 residues. The CDR3 here is CATGTGAPEAFF. The DNA of the CDR3 is TGTGCCACAGGGACAGGGGCTCCCGAAGCTTTCTTT.

This clone was observed once. The chain combines TRBV19 with TRBJ2-7, with TRBD2 matching 14 bases. V gave up 4 bases and J gave up 9 bases; unmatched junction bases: 11. Germline V gene sequence: CDR1 LNHDA, CDR2 SQIVND (reference sequence). The CDR3 sequence is 16 residues long. The CDR3 loop reads CASSTQKTSGRDGQYF. CDR3 in DNA: TGTGCCAGTAGTACACAAAAGACTAGCGGGAGGGACGGGCAGTACTTC.

V usage is TRBV27 and J usage is TRBJ2-7; 7 bases line up with TRBD2. The CDR3 runs 14 residues. The V segment lost 3 bases and the J segment 3 bases; nucleotides outside the gene matches: 5. The V gene's germline CDR1 is MNHEY and CDR2 SMNVEV (reference sequence). CDR3 DNA sequence: TGTGCCAGCAGTTTGCTCGGGAGGAGCTACGAGCAGTACTTC. Its translation is CASSLLGRSYEQYF.

This chain links TRBV4-1 with TRBJ2-4; tentative D call: TRBD2 (5 bases). The V end lost 1 base, the J end lost 1 base, and 17 bases lay between the germline ends. Germline V gene lookup returns CDR1 MGHRA and CDR2 YSYEKL. CDR3 size: 18 residues. As DNA, the CDR3 is TGCGCCAGCAGCCAAGGAAGCCAGTCTGGCGGGGCCAAAAACATTCAGTACTTC. Encoded protein: CASSQGSQSGGAKNIQYF.

V is TRBV6-5 and J is TRBJ1-4; the D is unclear. CDR3 length equals 14 residues. CDR1 is MNHEY, CDR2 SVGAGI, per germline. V lost 0 bases, J lost 3 bases, and 5 bases lay in between. The CDR3 sequence is CASSYSQANEKLFF. As DNA, the CDR3 is TGTGCCAGCAGTTACTCCCAGGCTAATGAAAAACTGTTTTTT.

The chain uses TRBV19 and TRBJ2-5; 8 positions match TRBD2. This CDR3 is built from 14 residues. The junction had 7 bases not matched to a gene; V was cut back by 5 bases and J by 5 bases. Germline V CDR1 and CDR2: LNHDA, SQIVND (reference sequence). This CDR3 is CASSRGGPWETQYF. The CDR3 DNA reads as TGTGCCAGTAGTCGCGGGGGGCCCTGGGAGACCCAGTACTTC.

The genes are TRBV5-1 and TRBJ1-2; D call uncertain. The CDR3 loop spans 14 amino acids. Germline CDR1 and CDR2: SGHRS and YFSETQ. The ends were cut back, 0 bases at V and 8 bases at J, with 14 bases in the middle. CDR3 residues: CASSLEGLSFGYTF. DNA of the CDR3: TGCGCCAGCAGCTTGGAGGGCCTGAGCTTCGGCTACACCTTC.

This clone was detected once. The chain has TRBV7-6 and TRBJ1-4, with 12 positions matching TRBD1. Germline V gene sequence: CDR1 SGHVS, CDR2 FNYEAQ. The trim removed 5 bases at V and 6 bases at J, leaving 13 bases unmatched. The CDR3 runs to 18 residues. CDR3 DNA: TGTGCCAGCAGCAAATCCGGGACAGGGGGCGTCGGCGATGAAAAACTGTTTTTT. Protein product: CASSKSGTGGVGDEKLFF.

J is TRBJ2-7 and V is TRBV28; D is unresolved. This CDR3 has 12 amino acids. Germline-derived CDR1 and CDR2 are MDHEN and SYDVKM. Trimming left V 7 bases short and J 0 bases short, with 7 bases between. CDR3 protein: CASKANSYEQYF. CDR3 DNA sequence: TGTGCCAGCAAGGCAAACTCCTACGAGCAGTACTTC.

This chain connects TRBV10-2 to TRBJ1-3, with D possibly matching TRBD1 (6 bases). The CDR3 contains 15 residues. V was cut by 4 bases and J by 0 bases, with 10 bases left in between. From germline, CDR1 is WSHSY and CDR2 SAAADI. The CDR3 region is CASSGQASSGNTIYF. In DNA form, the CDR3 reads TGCGCCAGCAGTGGACAGGCGAGCTCTGGAAACACCATATATTTT.

On this clone: This sample includes further DNA sequences coding for the same CDR3. V gene TRBV10-3 combines with J gene TRBJ1-5; 9 bases line up with TRBD1. Germline V gene lookup returns CDR1 ENHRY and CDR2 SYGVKD. Germline trimming cut 0 bases from V and 4 bases from J; bases unmatched to any gene: 1. This CDR3 is built from 15 residues. The CDR3 coding sequence is TGTGCCATCAGTGAGTCAGGACAGGGGAATCAGCCCCAGCATTTT. It translates to CAISESGQGNQPQHF.

The chain is built from TRBV15 and TRBJ2-3, with D unclear. Trimming cost V 1 base and J 4 bases, with 12 bases left between them. The CDR3 spans 15 residues. Germline V gives CDR1 LNHNV, CDR2 YYDKDF (reference sequence). CDR3 nucleotides: TGTGCCACCAGCAGAGGTGGATTAGAGGCAGATACGCAGTATTTT. Translated: CATSRGGLEADTQYF.

CDR3 residues: CASSGQNNSPLHF. The CDR3 DNA is TGTGCCAGCAGTGGTCAGAATAATTCACCCCTCCACTTT. J is TRBJ1-6 and V is TRBV25-1; D gene unclear. V dropped 4 bases and J dropped 5 bases, with 6 bases sitting between them. This CDR3 has 13 residues. Germline V CDR1 and CDR2: MGHDK, SYGVNS.

This chain joins TRBV30 and TRBJ2-5; TRBD1 matches 10 bases. TRBJ2-7 explains the end of the DNA better; the J call may be wrong. The CDR3 runs to 12 residues. CDR1 GTSNPN and CDR2 SVGIG come from the germline V gene (reference sequence). This CDR3 reads CAWLRTGGEQYF. CDR3 sequence (DNA): TGTGCCTGGCTAAGGACAGGGGGCGAGCAGTACTTC.

This chain links TRBV2 with TRBJ1-2; D gene uncertain. The V and J ends lost 4 bases and 11 bases respectively, with 11 bases between them. CDR1 and CDR2 from the germline V gene are SNHLY and FYNNEI. The length of the CDR3 is 11 residues. The CDR3: CASSGAALYTF. The CDR3 bases are TGTGCCAGCAGTGGCGCAGCTTTATACACCTTC.

Turning to this clone: In the same sample, other DNA sequences code for this CDR3. The rearrangement links TRBV6-6 to TRBJ2-7; 10 positions match TRBD2. The CDR3 has 15 amino acids. Germline V CDR1 and CDR2: MNHNY, SVGAGI (reference sequence). Losses at the gene ends were 2 bases for V and 6 bases for J; bases not matched to a gene: 7. Here the CDR3 reads CASSYGLAGAGEQYF. CDR3 bases: TGTGCCAGCAGTTACGGGCTAGCGGGAGCAGGCGAGCAGTACTTC.